This TCR beta chain is from a study of blood T cells in healthy people across ages. Extractions gave at least 5.5 micrograms of total RNA per sample. This CDR3 region has 15 residues. The ends were cut back, 2 bases at V and 0 bases at J, with 10 bases in the middle. Germline CDR1 is ENHRY and CDR2 is SYGVKD. Sample-barcoded 5' priming and a J-beta primer mix drove a second PCR of about 7 to 11 cycles. MiXCR, applied by TCRdb to the 5' RACE reads, yields one record per CDR3 protein. The sample includes roughly 1 million distinct CDR3 sequences, about 23% of them seen just once. These data also featured in a second study, about T cells of mothers and their children.

The receptor was isolated from a girl aged 2 to 9 in good health. Material: blood. V and J are TRBV10-3 and TRBJ1-1; perhaps TRBD1 as D (5 bases). The CDR3: CAISERGSMNTEAFF. As DNA, the CDR3 is TGTGCCATCAGTGAGAGGGGTTCTATGAACACTGAAGCTTTCTTT.